This entry is about one T cell receptor (beta chain). The sample is drawn from a study of blood T cell repertoires in COVID-19. Study-wide background: Some COVID-19 samples were acute and others convalescent; all came from the United States, Italy and Spain. In each case, the material was cDNA or gDNA derived from T cells, B-cell-depleted T cells, or PBMCs.

Original handling: Amplification with reference gene primers provided the estimates of nucleated cell counts. Libraries were prepared by immunoSEQ multiplex PCR; TCRdb keeps only in-frame clonotypes and omits some of them. D and trimming were read from the DNA, whereas the V and J calls and clone size are those reported in that table. This table holds 300,000 or so clones, approximately 90% found once. CDR1 is ENHRY and CDR2 is SYGVKD in the germline V gene. The CDR3 loop spans 13 amino acids. The V gene end was trimmed by 6 bases and the J gene end by 11 bases; junction bases not matched to a gene: 12.

The sequence came from a woman between 25 and 40 years old who had recovered from COVID-19. Sequenced material: peripheral blood. This chain uses TRBV10-3 with TRBJ1-1; 7 nucleotides match TRBD1. CDR3 coding DNA: TGTGCCATCAGGGGGCAACAGGGGCTTGACGCTTTCTTT. It specifies CAIRGQQGLDAFF.